Listed below are T cell receptor beta chains from one sample, sequenced in a study of early T cells in non-severe SARS-CoV-2 infection. One entry per CDR3 protein results from TCRdb running MiXCR on the 5' RACE reads. The sample lists 25,000 to 35,000 distinct CDR3 sequences, 4% to 5% occurring once. The sequencing input was whole blood. The receptors were sampled from an adult who was a healthcare worker with PCR-confirmed SARS-CoV-2 infection or an uninfected control (not recorded which). The CDR3 runs from the conserved cysteine through the conserved F or W. D genes are given only for firm matches. Rows may omit the clone size; those that give it use once, few, many or a size class.

CDR3 protein	CDR3 DNA	V gene	J gene	clone size	D gene
CATSDALEGADTQYF	TGTGCCACCAGTGATGCTCTCGAGGGCGCAGATACGCAGTATTTT	TRBV24-1	TRBJ2-3	many	.
CASSSWGGSSYEQYF	TGTGCCAGCAGCTCGTGGGGCGGCAGCTCCTACGAGCAGTACTTC	TRBV7-2	TRBJ2-7	.	.
CASSSSYEQYF	TGTGCCAGCAGCTCCAGCTACGAGCAGTACTTC	TRBV3-1	TRBJ2-7	many	.
CSVDGASRGGGYTF	TGCAGCGTTGATGGAGCAAGTAGGGGTGGTGGCTACACCTTC	TRBV29-1	TRBJ1-2	many	.
CSVAGVGEKLFF	TGCAGCGTTGCAGGGGTGGGTGAAAAACTGTTTTTT	TRBV29-1	TRBJ1-4	many	.
CASRPAFSNQPQHF	TGTGCCAGCAGACCGGCCTTTAGCAATCAGCCCCAGCATTTT	TRBV27	TRBJ1-5	medium-sized	.
CASSLSSGHEQYF	TGTGCCAGCAGCTTATCATCAGGGCACGAGCAGTACTTC	TRBV7-2	TRBJ2-7	.	.
CASRPSGGAEQYF	TGTGCCAGCAGACCTAGCGGGGGGGCCGAGCAGTACTTC	TRBV5-4	TRBJ2-7	.	TRBD2
CASSIKTGSGELFF	TGTGCCAGTAGTATCAAGACAGGGAGCGGGGAGCTGTTTTTT	TRBV19	TRBJ2-2	many	TRBD1
CAWSVGGDRPQHF	TGTGCCTGGAGTGTGGGGGGAGATAGGCCCCAGCATTTT	TRBV30	TRBJ1-5	many	.
CASSVVPETTEAFF	TGTGCCAGCAGCGTCGTACCGGAAACCACTGAAGCTTTCTTT	TRBV7-9	TRBJ1-1	.	.
CASSLISGTSNTGELFF	TGTGCCAGCTCACTAATCTCCGGGACTTCCAACACCGGGGAGCTGTTTTTT	TRBV18	TRBJ2-2	many	.
CASSLGEASYEQYF	TGTGCCAGCAGCTTAGGAGAGGCCTCCTACGAGCAGTACTTC	TRBV7-6	TRBJ2-7	many	.